The rows below give T cell receptor beta chains drawn from one sample of a study of T cell responses to AZD1222 COVID-19 vaccine. Only in-frame clones appear in the TCRdb table, and some are missing; sequencing was by immunoSEQ multiplex PCR. The sample lists about 180,000 clones; around 89% were seen once. Here the sequenced sample was peripheral blood, taken 28 days after the second dose of the MenACWY control vaccine. The source of these receptors is an adult who received the MenACWY meningococcal vaccine as a control. Each CDR3 is given with its conserved first and last residue. The order of the fields is J gene, V gene, D gene, CDR3 protein, CDR3 DNA. D genes are given only for firm matches.

TRBJ2-5,TRBV5-5,.,CASSLGTGETQYF,TGTGCCAGCAGCTTGGGGACCGGGGAGACCCAGTACTTC
TRBJ2-5,TRBV18,TRBD2,CASSPIRSTSGETQYF,TGTGCCAGCTCACCGATCAGATCCACTAGCGGGGAGACCCAGTACTTC
TRBJ2-3,TRBV24-1,.,CATRPGLLGTDTQYF,TGTGCCACCAGGCCGGGGCTTTTAGGCACAGATACGCAGTATTTT
TRBJ2-1,TRBV2,TRBD1,CASSGWDRGVSYNEQFF,TGTGCCAGCAGTGGATGGGACAGGGGGGTCTCCTACAATGAGCAGTTCTTC
TRBJ1-5,TRBV19,.,CASSILGPSNQPQHF,TGTGCCAGTAGTATTCTAGGCCCTAGCAATCAGCCCCAGCATTTT
TRBJ2-7,TRBV6-1,.,CASRIRERYEQYF,TGTGCCAGCAGGATAAGGGAGAGGTACGAGCAGTACTTC
TRBJ1-2,TRBV3-1/TRBV3-2,.,CASSQRTGLSPYGYTF,TGTGCCAGCAGCCAACGCACAGGGCTTTCTCCCTATGGCTACACCTTC
TRBJ2-7,TRBV30,.,CAWGPSGEQYF,TGTGCCTGGGGCCCTTCTGGGGAGCAGTACTTC
TRBJ1-2,TRBV7-2,TRBD1,CASSATGGVLSGYTF,TGTGCCAGCAGCGCGACAGGGGGCGTATTGAGCGGCTACACCTTC
TRBJ1-2,TRBV5-1,.,CASSEDSVRGYTF,TGCGCCAGCAGCGAGGATTCAGTACGTGGCTACACCTTC